This entry describes one T cell receptor (beta chain). CD45RO-negative CD8 cells positively selected for CCR7 made up the naive population, which excluded terminally differentiated effector memory CD45RA+ cells. Donors comprised only Caucasian adults living in Nashville, Tennessee. The data were taken from a study of shared clonotypes between healthy human individuals. This table comes from immunoSEQ multiplex PCR, and its TCRdb copy is limited to in-frame clones, with some not included. The table shows some 2 million clones, with less than 95% occurring only once. Looked up from germline, CDR1 is SNHLY and CDR2 is FYNNEI. CDR3 length equals 16 residues. The germline V and J ends were trimmed by 2 bases and 4 bases, with 17 bases remaining between them.

J is TRBJ1-2 and V is TRBV2, with D possibly matching TRBD1 (6 bases). Sequenced: naive CD8+ T cells sorted from blood. The source of this sequence is a man in his late teens or twenties in good health. The CDR3 nucleotides read TGTGCCAGCAGTGAAAGTTGGGGGCTAGAGAGCTATGGCTACACCTTC. Amino acid sequence: CASSESWGLESYGYTF.